This T cell receptor (beta chain) was recovered during a study of a mutant IDH1 vaccine in newly diagnosed glioma. Concerning this clone itself: The antigen remains unidentified.

Data came from immunoSEQ multiplex PCR; TCRdb stores just in-frame clones and leaves some out. The sample shows tens of thousands of clones, around 89% of them seen only once. The CDR3 spans 13 residues. In germline, CDR1 is MNHNS, CDR2 SASEGT. The V gene lost 10 bases and the J gene lost 2 bases, with 14 bases spanning the gap. Time point denoted: week 11, during vaccination. Vaccine doses each comprised 300 ug of mutant IDH1 20-mer peptide, with topical imiquimod. The V gene is TRBV6-1, the J gene TRBJ1-2; the D is unclear. Sample: PBMCs, taken from a glioma patient whose treatment included an IDH1 peptide vaccine. The source of this sequence is a man younger than 35 with glioma. The CDR3 spells CAIKGSGNYGYTF. Here the CDR3 DNA reads TGTGCCATTAAAGGGTCGGGAAACTATGGCTACACCTTC.